This T cell receptor beta chain was sequenced for a study of technical replicates of blood from several donors. The protocol was immunoSEQ multiplex PCR, while the TCRdb copy is restricted to in-frame clones and leaves out a portion. The data show around 70,000 clones, around 95% seen once. The CDR3 covers 14 residues. Germline-derived CDR1 and CDR2 are SGHAT and FQNNGV. V shed 5 bases, J shed 0 bases, and the junction held 3 bases outside the gene matches. The J gene is TRBJ1-1, the V gene TRBV11-2, with 7 bases fitting TRBD1. The sample comprised T cells isolated from PBMCs. This TCR was recovered from a human donor in good health. CDR3 in DNA: TGTGCCAGCAGCCGCGACAGGGTGAACACTGAAGCTTTCTTT. It is translated as CASSRDRVNTEAFF.